A few counts support the clone carrying this T cell receptor (beta chain). The target antigen is unknown. This sample was included in a study of identical twins. Template switching added a universal primer binding site, and final cDNA carried unique molecular identifiers. Via MiXCR, TCRdb re-called the 5' RACE reads, giving one row per CDR3 protein. The top ten hold about 1.5% of the sample, which has just under 650,000 distinct CDR3 sequences, roughly 7.2% seen once. Findings and caveats of the study: Reduced insertions were recorded for abundant cord blood beta clonotypes, with no such pattern in memory repertoires. Conclusions relied on cross-sectional statistical analysis, not following the same donors. Diverse VJ usage suggested most zero-insertion clonotypes were not invariant T cells.

The CDR3 sequence is 13 residues long. Trimming at V came to 10 bases and at J to 11 bases, leaving 8 bases not matched to a gene. CDR1 is MDHEN and CDR2 is SYDVKM in the germline V gene. Another study also made use of these data, one on yellow fever vaccine responses in identical twins.

The sequencing sample was made of PBMCs. The chain couples TRBV28 to TRBJ2-1, with 13 bases that match TRBD2. The TCR originated in a woman younger than 30 in good health. Here the CDR3 DNA reads TGTGCCACCCAGACTAGCGGGAGGACGAAGCAGTTCTTC. It yields the protein CATQTSGRTKQFF.